This T cell receptor beta chain was sequenced in a study of blood T cell repertoires in COVID-19. On the study more broadly: The United States, Italy and Spain provided the acute and convalescent COVID-19 samples. In each case, the material was cDNA or gDNA derived from T cells, B-cell-depleted T cells, or PBMCs.

The CDR3 length is 16 residues. From germline, CDR1 is MNHEY and CDR2 SVGAGI. Losses at the gene ends were 2 bases for V and 3 bases for J; bases not matched to a gene: 7. Enrolled through a virtual design, the participants were between 18 and 89 years of age and came from 24 US areas. Participant-given clinical history determined each cohort assignment. TCRdb's table, derived via immunoSEQ multiplex PCR, lists solely in-frame clones and lacks some. The profile shows over 200,000 clones, about 88% of them singletons. The receptor comes from a woman aged 25 to 45 who had been exposed to COVID-19. The V call is TRBV6-5, the J call TRBJ1-2; 9 bases agree with TRBD1. The sequenced sample was PBMCs or T cells enriched from blood (not recorded which). The CDR3 sequence: CASSYQGQGIDYGYTF. For the CDR3, the DNA is TGTGCCAGCAGTTACCAGGGACAGGGAATCGACTATGGCTACACCTTC.